This T cell receptor beta chain comes out of a study of T cell responses to AZD1222 COVID-19 vaccine. General study results and limits: Spike-wide vaccine-associated CD4 TCRs dominated at 160-218 and 743-854. Spike-specific TCRs gained breadth and depth after people received two AZD1222 doses. Reportedly, close to half of spike-specific TCRs are directed against unmutated variant regions.

Clones were read by immunoSEQ multiplex PCR, and TCRdb kept only the in-frame ones, dropping some. Among some 130,000 clones listed, about 85% were seen once. This clone was found once. As yet, its antigen is unknown. The ends were cut back, 1 base at V and 5 bases at J, with 14 bases in the middle. This CDR3 is built from 15 residues. Germline V gene sequence: CDR1 MGHRA, CDR2 YSYEKL. The sequence was collected from an adult in good health. The chain couples TRBV4-1 to TRBJ1-1, with a weak D call TRBD1 (5 bases). Source: peripheral blood, taken on day 0 of AZD1222 vaccination. CDR3 region: CASSQAGGGRTEAFF. The CDR3 bases are TGCGCCAGCAGCCAAGCTGGCGGGGGAAGGACTGAAGCTTTCTTT.